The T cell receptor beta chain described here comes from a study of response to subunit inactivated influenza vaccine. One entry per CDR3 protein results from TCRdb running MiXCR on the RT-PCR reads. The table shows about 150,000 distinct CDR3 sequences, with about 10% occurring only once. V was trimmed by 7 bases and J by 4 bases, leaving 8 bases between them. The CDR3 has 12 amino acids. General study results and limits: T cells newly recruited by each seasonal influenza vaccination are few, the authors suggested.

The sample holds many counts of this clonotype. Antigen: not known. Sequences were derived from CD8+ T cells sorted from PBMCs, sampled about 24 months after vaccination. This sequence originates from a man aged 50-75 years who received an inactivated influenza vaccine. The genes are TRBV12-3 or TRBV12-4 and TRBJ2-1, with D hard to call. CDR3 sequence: CASTDGYNEQFF. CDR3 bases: TGTGCCAGCACCGACGGATACAATGAGCAGTTCTTC.